The 10 T cell receptor beta chains below come from one sample, sequenced in a study of molecular identifiers for immune sequencing clone quantification (dated by TCRdb to the late 2010s). Library method: PCR. Sequencing was performed on an Illumina HiSeq 4000. The public reads were run again by TCRdb, first through fastp at Q25 and then through MiXCR, and only productive beta chains were kept. Every distinct CDR3 protein forms one entry, paired with its most common genes and DNA. The sample data list tens of thousands of distinct CDR3 sequences, and about 19% of these were observed just once. The top ten hold over 1.1% of the sample. Sequencing was carried out using naive CD8+ T cells from blood, with Jurkat cell RNA spiked in. The cell subset or site label on this specimen signifies: FACS-sorted CD8+CD4-CCR7+CD45RA+ naive T cells. The receptor set was obtained from a human donor in good health. Some libraries in this study had Jurkat cell RNA spiked in.

This clonotype was seen repeatedly, ten times or more. The chain combines TRBV30 with TRBJ1-2; possibly TRBD1 for D (6 bases). This CDR3 is 12 amino acids long. Germline V gene lookup returns CDR1 GTSNPN and CDR2 SVGIG (reference sequence). V was pared by 5 bases and J by 4 bases, with 11 bases between. The CDR3, as DNA: TGTGCCTGGGGCCTGGACAGCTATGGCTACACCTTC. Translating gives CAWGLDSYGYTF.

This clonotype was seen repeatedly, ten times or more. J is TRBJ2-7 and V is TRBV19; 11 bases are shared with TRBD2. Germline V gene lookup returns CDR1 LNHDA and CDR2 SQIVND (reference sequence). CDR3 length equals 15 residues. J gave up 4 bases and V 7 bases, and 9 bases lay outside the gene matches. This chain's CDR3 is CASTQTSGNLYEQYF. CDR3 bases: TGTGCCAGTACCCAGACTAGCGGGAATCTTTACGAGCAGTACTTC.

The chain links TRBV6-2 or TRBV6-3 to TRBJ2-3; tentative D call: TRBD2 (6 bases). Trimming pared 4 bases from V and 8 bases from J, leaving 13 bases between. The germline CDR1 and CDR2 sequences are MNHEY and SVGEGT. The CDR3 loop spans 13 amino acids. The DNA of the CDR3 is TGTGCCAGCAGTTTGGTAGCGGCCGGTACGCAGTATTTT. Translation gives CASSLVAAGTQYF.

This clonotype came up many times. The chain employs TRBV7-9 and TRBJ2-1, with 11 bases aligning to TRBD2. V was pared by 4 bases and J by 5 bases, with 13 bases of the junction left unmatched. CDR3 length: 18 residues. Germline CDR1 SEHNR, CDR2 FQNEAQ (reference sequence). In DNA, the CDR3 is TGTGCCAGCAGCTATACGATAAGACTAGCGGGACTGCACAATGAGCAGTTCTTC. The encoded protein is CASSYTIRLAGLHNEQFF.

In this sample, this clonotype turned up many times. The gene calls are TRBV7-9 and TRBJ2-5; 7 bases line up with TRBD1. Germline V lookup: CDR1 SEHNR, CDR2 FQNEAQ (reference sequence). After removal of 5 bases from V and 0 bases from J, the junction contained 9 bases not matched to a gene. This CDR3 is 16 amino acids long. The CDR3 region is CASSPVQGMDQETQYF. DNA for the CDR3: TGTGCCAGCAGCCCAGTACAGGGGATGGACCAAGAGACCCAGTACTTC.

This clonotype has ten or more counts. This rearrangement joins TRBV27 to TRBJ1-5; 8 bases fit TRBD1. Per germline, CDR1 MNHEY and CDR2 SMNVEV (reference sequence). This CDR3 comprises 15 residues. After removal of 5 bases from V and 2 bases from J, the junction contained 5 bases not matched to a gene. This chain's CDR3 is CASSVDRGGNQPQHF. CDR3 in DNA: TGTGCCAGCAGTGTAGACAGGGGAGGCAATCAGCCCCAGCATTTT.

This clonotype turned up a few times. A read error is possible here, since a much larger clone lies one base away. The chain combines TRBV27 with TRBJ2-2; no definite D call. The germline V gene has CDR1 MNHEY and CDR2 SMNVEV (reference sequence). This CDR3 region has 12 residues. As DNA, the CDR3 is TGTGCCGGCAGTTTCTACACCGGGGAGCTGTTTTTT. Translated: CAGSFYTGELFF.

This clonotype was counted at least ten times. The genes are TRBV4-1 and TRBJ2-5; D remains unclear. V was clipped by 2 bases and J by 1 base, with 8 bases between them. The CDR3 covers 14 residues. CDR1 MGHRA and CDR2 YSYEKL come from the germline V gene. In DNA form, the CDR3 reads TGCGCCAGCAGCCAATTTTCAGGCCAAGAGACCCAGTACTTC. Translated: CASSQFSGQETQYF.

The rearrangement joins TRBV5-1 to TRBJ1-1; 9 bases align to TRBD1. The CDR3 has 15 residues. With 4 bases clipped from V and 6 bases from J, the junction kept 10 bases outside the gene matches. Germline V CDR1 and CDR2: SGHRS, YFSETQ. The CDR3 DNA is TGCGCCAGCAGCCTTACAGGGGGCGTAAGGGCTGAAGCTTTCTTT. This translates into CASSLTGGVRAEAFF. The full variable domain, rest sourced from reference TRBV5-1 and TRBJ1-1, is KAGVTQTPRYLIKTRGQQVTLSCSPISGHRSVSWYQQTPGQGLQFLFEYFSETQRNKGNFPGRFSGRQFSNSRSEMNVSTLELGDSALYLCASSLTGGVRAEAFFGQGTRLTVV.

This clonotype was seen many times. This chain uses TRBV28 with TRBJ2-5, with unresolved D. Germline V CDR1 and CDR2: MDHEN, SYDVKM. Deletions cut 6 bases from V and 1 base from J, with 18 bases between. This CDR3 is 16 amino acids long. The CDR3 reads CASSHTPQLGQETQYF. CDR3 in DNA: TGTGCCAGCAGCCATACTCCCCAGTTGGGCCAAGAGACCCAGTACTTC.